The 16 T cell receptor beta chains presented below share a single source sample, sequenced in a study of blood T cells in healthy people across ages. PCR was performed a second time for roughly 7 to 11 cycles using a sample-barcoded 5' primer and a J-beta primer mix. MiXCR was run by TCRdb on the 5' RACE reads, yielding one entry per CDR3 protein. Of around 850,000 distinct CDR3 sequences in the sample, 36% were seen once. Sequenced: blood. These TCRs come from a young man in good health.

Only a few counts were recorded for this clonotype. The chain combines TRBV2 with TRBJ1-1; 7 bases line up with TRBD1. There are 15 residues in the CDR3. Per the germline V gene, CDR1 is SNHLY and CDR2 is FYNNEI. V lost 5 bases, J lost 4 bases, and 10 bases stayed unmatched. The CDR3 here is CASSPQGLTSTEAFF. The CDR3 nucleotides are TGTGCCAGCAGTCCACAGGGGCTAACGAGCACTGAAGCTTTCTTT.

As for this clonotype: Without the conserved terminal phenylalanine or tryptophan, this CDR3 likely stems from a read error. This rearrangement joins TRBV10-3 to TRBJ2-3; TRBD2 agrees at 10 bases. Trimming took 2 bases from V and 1 from J; bases not matched to a gene: 0. In germline, CDR1 is ENHRY, CDR2 SYGVKD. The CDR3 has 15 amino acids. The CDR3 sequence: CAISELAGGTDTQYV. The CDR3 DNA reads as TGTGCCATCAGTGAGCTAGCGGGGGGCACAGATACGCAGTATGTT.

This clonotype occurred many times. The chain couples TRBV25-1 to TRBJ2-3; D is uncertain. CDR1 MGHDK and CDR2 SYGVNS come from the germline V gene. The CDR3 consists of 14 residues. V was cut by 6 bases and J by 0 bases, with 10 bases left in between. In nucleotides, the CDR3 is TGTGCCAGCAGCCCGAGGTTAAGCACAGATACGCAGTATTTT. Residues: CASSPRLSTDTQYF.

This clonotype was detected many times. The CDR3 here is CASSSRQGGHEQFF. The DNA of the CDR3 is TGTGCCAGCAGTTCGAGGCAGGGGGGGCACGAGCAGTTCTTC. V usage is TRBV7-2 and J usage is TRBJ2-1, with D perhaps being TRBD1 or TRBD2 (7 bases each). Per germline, CDR1 SGHTA and CDR2 FQGNSA. The CDR3 extends over 14 amino acids. Trimming removed 6 bases from V and 10 bases from J, with 19 bases in between.

The rearrangement links TRBV12-3 or TRBV12-4 to TRBJ1-3; D gene unclear. This CDR3 spans 13 amino acids. V was cut by 6 bases and J by 0 bases, with 6 bases left in between. CDR3 loop: CASSTLSGNTIYF. In nucleotides, the CDR3 is TGTGCCAGCAGCACCCTCTCTGGAAACACCATATATTTT.

The chain carries TRBV13 and TRBJ1-4, with no clear D. Between the trimmed V and J ends, which lost 4 bases and 3 bases, there was a span of 12 bases. CDR3 length: 15 amino acids. CDR1 PRHDT and CDR2 FYEKMQ come from the germline V gene (reference sequence). The CDR3 DNA reads TGTGCCAGCAGCTCGGCGGAGTGGGCTAATGAAAAACTGTTTTTT. This translates into CASSSAEWANEKLFF.

The CDR3 spells CASSVPGTSGGGEQFF. The CDR3 DNA sequence: TGTGCCAGCAGCGTACCCGGGACTAGCGGGGGGGGGGAGCAGTTCTTC. V gene TRBV5-5 combines with J gene TRBJ2-1; TRBD2 agrees at 16 bases. The CDR3 has 16 amino acids. V shed 4 bases, J shed 10 bases, and the junction held 8 bases outside the gene matches. CDR1 is SGHKS, CDR2 YYEKEE, per germline (reference sequence).

The table lists this clonotype with a few counts. The CDR3 here is CASSQSPSTEAFF. CDR3 coding DNA: TGTGCCAGCAGCCAATCCCCCAGCACTGAAGCTTTCTTT. The chain joins TRBV4-2 to TRBJ1-1, with D unresolved. CDR1 LGHNA and CDR2 YNFKEQ come from the germline V gene. CDR3 size: 13 residues. V lost 2 bases, J lost 4 bases, and 8 bases lay in between.

This rearrangement joins TRBV7-9 to TRBJ1-5; no clear D. CDR1 is SEHNR, CDR2 FQNEAQ, per germline (reference sequence). The CDR3 contains 15 residues. V lost 1 base and J 4 bases, leaving 11 bases between the germline ends. This chain's CDR3 is CASSLGAVGNQPQHF. The CDR3, as DNA: TGTGCCAGCAGCTTAGGGGCGGTCGGAAATCAGCCCCAGCATTTT.

There are a few counts of this clonotype. The genes are TRBV10-3 and TRBJ2-7, with a possible D match to TRBD1 (5 bases). Germline CDR1 and CDR2: ENHRY and SYGVKD. This CDR3 is 14 amino acids long. With 3 bases removed from V and 4 bases from J, the gap between germline ends came to 13 bases. The CDR3 region is CAISDPEQDYEQYF. The DNA of the CDR3 is TGTGCCATCAGTGACCCCGAACAGGATTACGAGCAGTACTTC.

This clonotype was seen a handful of times. CDR3 DNA: TGTGCCAGCAGCCGAAATCGACAGTGGGGTTACACTGAAGCTTTCTTT. This encodes CASSRNRQWGYTEAFF. The chain has TRBV12-3 or TRBV12-4 and TRBJ1-1; weak D call: TRBD1 (5 bases). Trimming took off 6 bases at V and 3 bases at J, with 20 bases between the two ends. CDR3 length: 16 residues.

The rearrangement uses TRBV4-1 and TRBJ1-2; perhaps TRBD1 as D (5 bases). The V gene's germline CDR1 is MGHRA and CDR2 YSYEKL. Between the trimmed V and J ends, which lost 3 bases and 0 bases, there was a span of 11 bases. CDR3 length: 15 residues. CDR3 sequence reads: CASSHVRGANYGYTF. The CDR3, as DNA: TGCGCCAGCAGCCACGTTCGGGGGGCTAACTATGGCTACACCTTC.

This CDR3 is CASSQDPNQLSGANVLTF. CDR3 sequence (DNA): TGTGCCAGCAGCCAAGACCCAAATCAGCTCTCTGGGGCCAACGTCCTGACTTTC. V is TRBV4-2 and J is TRBJ2-6; D unclear. This CDR3 has 18 amino acids. Trimming shortened V by 0 bases and J by 0 bases, and 12 bases separated the two germline ends. The germline V gene has CDR1 LGHNA and CDR2 YNFKEQ.

Regarding this clonotype: The junction and the germline gene differ at one end; a read error may be behind it. The chain has TRBV7-3 and TRBJ2-1; the match to TRBD2 covers 12 bases. The V gene's germline CDR1 is SGHTA and CDR2 FQGTGA. The CDR3 has 17 residues. The CDR3 is CVSSLNQLAGGLGEQFF. The CDR3 DNA reads TGTGTCAGCAGCTTAAACCAACTAGCGGGGGGACTCGGTGAGCAGTTCTTC.

This clonotype has a count of ten or more. This chain connects TRBV4-1 to TRBJ2-7; perhaps TRBD1 as D (8 bases). V was shortened by 3 bases and J by 4 bases, with 16 bases between the two germline ends. The CDR3 spans 15 residues. The germline gives CDR1 MGHRA, CDR2 YSYEKL. The CDR3 sequence: CASSQDREGGYEQYF. CDR3 coding DNA: TGCGCCAGCAGCCAGGACAGGGAGGGAGGTTACGAGCAGTACTTC.

This clonotype was counted a few times. V usage is TRBV20-1 and J usage is TRBJ1-1, with D perhaps TRBD1 (6 bases). Germline loops: CDR1 DFQATT, CDR2 SNEGSKA (reference sequence). V was clipped by 2 bases and J by 1 base, with 14 bases between them. The CDR3 contains 15 residues. CDR3 sequence: CSARSPQGGNTEAFF. The CDR3 DNA is TGCAGTGCTAGATCCCCACAGGGAGGGAACACTGAAGCTTTCTTT.